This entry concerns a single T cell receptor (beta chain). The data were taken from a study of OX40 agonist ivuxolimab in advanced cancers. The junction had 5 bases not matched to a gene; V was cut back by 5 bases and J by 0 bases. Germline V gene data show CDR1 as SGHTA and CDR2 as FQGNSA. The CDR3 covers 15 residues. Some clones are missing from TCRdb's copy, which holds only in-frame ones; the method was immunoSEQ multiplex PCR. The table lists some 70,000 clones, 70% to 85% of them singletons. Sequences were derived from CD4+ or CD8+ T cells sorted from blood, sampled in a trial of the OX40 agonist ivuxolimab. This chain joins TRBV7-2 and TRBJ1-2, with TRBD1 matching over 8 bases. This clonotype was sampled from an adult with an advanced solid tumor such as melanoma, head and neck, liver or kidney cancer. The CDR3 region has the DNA TGTGCCAGCAGCCTCGACAGGGGAGCTAACTATGGCTACACCTTC. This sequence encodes CASSLDRGANYGYTF.